These T cell receptor beta chains were read from a single sample in a study of blood T cell repertoires in COVID-19. Repertoires were generated with immunoSEQ multiplex PCR, while TCRdb's copy carries only in-frame clones and drops some. The table records more than 55,000 clones, less than 90% of them present only once. Specimen: peripheral blood. Receptors originate from a man aged 45-60 years with active COVID-19. Both conserved end residues are part of each CDR3. Each record gives: CDR3 DNA, CDR3 protein, J gene, V gene, clone size, D gene. The D gene is left open where the match is weak. The listing skips clone size in some rows; elsewhere it reads once, few, many or a size class.

CDR3nt: TGTGCCAGCAGCTACCGGGACAGGGGGCTTGGGGAGCAGTTCTTC
CDR3aa: CASSYRDRGLGEQFF
j_gene: TRBJ2-1
v_gene: TRBV7-8
abundance: .
d_gene: TRBD1

CDR3nt: TGTGCCAGCAGCTGGGGGGGACAGGGGCAAGAGACCCAGTACTTC
CDR3aa: CASSWGGQGQETQYF
j_gene: TRBJ2-5
v_gene: TRBV7-6
abundance: .
d_gene: TRBD1

CDR3nt: TGTGCCAGCAGCTTAAACCCAGGGTTGGTATCTGAAGCTTTCTTT
CDR3aa: CASSLNPGLVSEAFF
j_gene: TRBJ1-1
v_gene: TRBV7-2
abundance: .
d_gene: .

CDR3nt: TGTGCCACCAGCAGAGGTGCCCAGCGGGGGGGCACAGATACGCAGTATTTT
CDR3aa: CATSRGAQRGGTDTQYF
j_gene: TRBJ2-3
v_gene: TRBV15
abundance: .
d_gene: TRBD2

CDR3nt: TGTGCCAGCAGTGGGGACAGGGTAATGGAGACCCAGTACTTC
CDR3aa: CASSGDRVMETQYF
j_gene: TRBJ2-5
v_gene: TRBV2
abundance: once
d_gene: TRBD1

CDR3nt: TGTGCCAGCGGATCGTCCGGGACAGGGTCCTACGAGCAGTACTTC
CDR3aa: CASGSSGTGSYEQYF
j_gene: TRBJ2-7
v_gene: TRBV7-8
abundance: .
d_gene: TRBD1

CDR3nt: TGCAGCGTTCCAACTAGCGGGGCCTACAATGAGCAGTTCTTC
CDR3aa: CSVPTSGAYNEQFF
j_gene: TRBJ2-1
v_gene: TRBV29-1
abundance: .
d_gene: TRBD2

CDR3nt: TGTGCCAGCACCCACACACAGGGCGTCGACACTGAAGCTTTCTTT
CDR3aa: CASTHTQGVDTEAFF
j_gene: TRBJ1-1
v_gene: TRBV6-6
abundance: .
d_gene: .

CDR3nt: TGTGCCAGCAGCCGGTGGGGGAGCGGGGGCAATCAGCCCCAGCATTTT
CDR3aa: CASSRWGSGGNQPQHF
j_gene: TRBJ1-5
v_gene: TRBV5-6
abundance: .
d_gene: .

CDR3nt: TGTGCCAGCAGCTTACGGGTTGCGTCCACCGGGGAGCTGTTTTTT
CDR3aa: CASSLRVASTGELFF
j_gene: TRBJ2-2
v_gene: TRBV7-6
abundance: .
d_gene: .

CDR3nt: TGTGCCAGCAGTTACTCGCCAGACTCCTACGAGCAGTACTTC
CDR3aa: CASSYSPDSYEQYF
j_gene: TRBJ2-7
v_gene: TRBV6-2/TRBV6-3
abundance: few
d_gene: .

CDR3nt: TGTGCCAGCAGCTTAGGACCTGGGAGCTCTGGAAACACCATATATTTT
CDR3aa: CASSLGPGSSGNTIYF
j_gene: TRBJ1-3
v_gene: TRBV7-2
abundance: .
d_gene: .

CDR3nt: TGTGCCAGCAGCCAGAGACTTATCAGGGGCCTGAACACTGAAGCTTTCTTT
CDR3aa: CASSQRLIRGLNTEAFF
j_gene: TRBJ1-1
v_gene: TRBV3-1/TRBV3-2
abundance: .
d_gene: .

CDR3nt: TGTGCCAGCAGCTTAGAGGAGGGGGCGGGAGGGCACTCCTACAATGAGCAGTTCTTC
CDR3aa: CASSLEEGAGGHSYNEQFF
j_gene: TRBJ2-1
v_gene: TRBV11-2
abundance: .
d_gene: TRBD2

CDR3nt: TGTGCCAGCAGCCGCCCGGGGGTGAGGGAACCCCTCCACTTT
CDR3aa: CASSRPGVREPLHF
j_gene: TRBJ1-6
v_gene: TRBV11-1
abundance: .
d_gene: .

CDR3nt: TGCGCCAGCAGCCAACTTCGCACAGCAGGCGGCTACACCTTC
CDR3aa: CASSQLRTAGGYTF
j_gene: TRBJ1-2
v_gene: TRBV4-3
abundance: .
d_gene: .

CDR3nt: TGTGCCAGCAGCTTAGTGGTAGACCAAGAGACCCAGTACTTC
CDR3aa: CASSLVVDQETQYF
j_gene: TRBJ2-5
v_gene: TRBV7-8
abundance: .
d_gene: .

CDR3nt: TGCAGCACCGCGGAGCCTAGCGGGAGCTACGAGCAGTACTTC
CDR3aa: CSTAEPSGSYEQYF
j_gene: TRBJ2-7
v_gene: TRBV29-1
abundance: .
d_gene: TRBD2